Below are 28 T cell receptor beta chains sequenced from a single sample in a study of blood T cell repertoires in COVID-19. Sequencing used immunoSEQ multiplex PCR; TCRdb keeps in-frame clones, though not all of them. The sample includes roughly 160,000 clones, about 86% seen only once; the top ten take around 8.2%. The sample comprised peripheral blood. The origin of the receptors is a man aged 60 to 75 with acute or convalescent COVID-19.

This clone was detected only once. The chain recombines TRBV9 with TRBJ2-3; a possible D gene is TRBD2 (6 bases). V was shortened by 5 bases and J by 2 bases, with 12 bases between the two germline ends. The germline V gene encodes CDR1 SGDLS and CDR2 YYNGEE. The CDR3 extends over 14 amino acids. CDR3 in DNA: TGTGCCAGCAGAGGGGACTCGATCACAGATACGCAGTATTTT. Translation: CASRGDSITDTQYF.

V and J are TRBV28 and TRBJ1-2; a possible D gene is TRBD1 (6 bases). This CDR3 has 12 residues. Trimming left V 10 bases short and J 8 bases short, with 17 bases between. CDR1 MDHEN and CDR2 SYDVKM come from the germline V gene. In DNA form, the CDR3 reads TGTGCCATCCACGGACAGAGGGGCGGCTACACCTTC. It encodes CAIHGQRGGYTF.

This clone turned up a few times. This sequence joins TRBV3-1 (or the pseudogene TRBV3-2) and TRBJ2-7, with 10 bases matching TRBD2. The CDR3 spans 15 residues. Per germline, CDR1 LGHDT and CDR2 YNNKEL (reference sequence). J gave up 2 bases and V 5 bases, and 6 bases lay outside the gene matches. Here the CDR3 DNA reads TGTGCCAGCAGCGCCAGACTAGCGGGCCCCTACGAGCAGTACTTC. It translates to CASSARLAGPYEQYF.

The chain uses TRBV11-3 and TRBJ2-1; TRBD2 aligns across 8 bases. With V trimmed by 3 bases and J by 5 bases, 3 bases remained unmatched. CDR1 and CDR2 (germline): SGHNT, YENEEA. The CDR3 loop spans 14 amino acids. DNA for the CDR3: TGTGCCAGCAGCTTGACTAGCGCTAACAATGAGCAGTTCTTC. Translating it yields CASSLTSANNEQFF.

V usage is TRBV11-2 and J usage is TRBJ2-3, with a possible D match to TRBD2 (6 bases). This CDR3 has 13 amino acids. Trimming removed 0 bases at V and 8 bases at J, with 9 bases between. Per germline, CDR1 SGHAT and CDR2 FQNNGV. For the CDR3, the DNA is TGTGCCAGCAGCTTAGATCCCGGGGGTACGCAGTATTTT. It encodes CASSLDPGGTQYF.

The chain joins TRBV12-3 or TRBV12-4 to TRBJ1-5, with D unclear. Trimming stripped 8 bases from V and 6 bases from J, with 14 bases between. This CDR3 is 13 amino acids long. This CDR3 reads CASVGDGGQPQHF. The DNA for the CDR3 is TGTGCCAGCGTTGGAGATGGAGGTCAGCCCCAGCATTTT.

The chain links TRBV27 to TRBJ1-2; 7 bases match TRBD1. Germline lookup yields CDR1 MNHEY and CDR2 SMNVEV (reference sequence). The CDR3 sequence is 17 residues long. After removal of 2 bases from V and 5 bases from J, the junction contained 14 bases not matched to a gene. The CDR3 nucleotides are TGTGCCAGCAGTTTACGACAACCGGGACAGAGGACGTATGGCTACACCTTC. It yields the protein CASSLRQPGQRTYGYTF.

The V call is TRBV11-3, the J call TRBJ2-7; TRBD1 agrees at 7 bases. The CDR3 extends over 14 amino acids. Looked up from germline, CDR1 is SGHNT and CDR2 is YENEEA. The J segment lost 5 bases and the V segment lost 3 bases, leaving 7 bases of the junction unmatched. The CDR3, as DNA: TGTGCCAGCAGCTTCAAGGGGGCGCACCACGAGCAGTACTTC. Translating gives CASSFKGAHHEQYF. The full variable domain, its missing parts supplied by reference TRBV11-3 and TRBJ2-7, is EAGVVQSPRYKIIEKKQPVAFWCNPISGHNTLYWYLQNLGQGPELLIRYENEEAVDDSQLPKDRFSAERLKGVDSTLKIQPAELGDSAVYLCASSFKGAHHEQYFGPGTRLTVT.

CDR3 sequence reads: CASRWTGASLAGGVGELFF. CDR3 DNA: TGTGCCAGCAGGTGGACAGGGGCGTCACTAGCGGGAGGTGTCGGGGAGCTGTTTTTT. This sequence joins TRBV3-1 (or the pseudogene TRBV3-2) and TRBJ2-2; 12 nucleotides agree with TRBD2. V was pared by 6 bases and J by 7 bases, with 18 bases of the junction left unmatched. CDR3 length: 19 residues. The germline V gene has CDR1 LGHDT and CDR2 YNNKEL (reference sequence).

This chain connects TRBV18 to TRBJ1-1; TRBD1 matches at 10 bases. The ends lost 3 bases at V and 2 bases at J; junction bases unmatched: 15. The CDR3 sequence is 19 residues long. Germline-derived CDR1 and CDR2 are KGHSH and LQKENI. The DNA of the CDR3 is TGTGCCAGCTCACCGAGAACCGGGACAGGGGTACATCATAACACTGAAGCTTTCTTT. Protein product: CASSPRTGTGVHHNTEAFF.

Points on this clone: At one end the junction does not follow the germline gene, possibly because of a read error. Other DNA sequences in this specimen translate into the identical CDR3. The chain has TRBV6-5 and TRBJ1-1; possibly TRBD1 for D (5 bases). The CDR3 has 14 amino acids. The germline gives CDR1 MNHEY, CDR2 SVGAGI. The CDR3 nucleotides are TGTGCCAGCAGCTACTACGGGGGGGACACTGAAGCTTTCTTT. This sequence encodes CASSYYGGDTEAFF.

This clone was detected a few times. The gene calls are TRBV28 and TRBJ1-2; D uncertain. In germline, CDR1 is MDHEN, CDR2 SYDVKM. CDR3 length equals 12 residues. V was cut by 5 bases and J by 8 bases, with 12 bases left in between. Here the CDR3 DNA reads TGTGCCAGCAGTCCCCCAGAGGGCGGCTACACCTTC. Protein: CASSPPEGGYTF.

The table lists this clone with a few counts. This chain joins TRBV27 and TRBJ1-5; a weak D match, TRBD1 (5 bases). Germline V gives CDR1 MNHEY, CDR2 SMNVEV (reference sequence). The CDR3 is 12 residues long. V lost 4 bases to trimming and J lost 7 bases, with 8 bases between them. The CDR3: CASSSPGQPQHF. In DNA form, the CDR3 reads TGTGCCAGCAGTTCCCCAGGGCAGCCCCAGCATTTT.

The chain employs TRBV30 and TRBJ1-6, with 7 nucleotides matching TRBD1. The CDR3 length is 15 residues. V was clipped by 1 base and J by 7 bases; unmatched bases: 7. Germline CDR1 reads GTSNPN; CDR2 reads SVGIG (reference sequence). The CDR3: CAWSGLAGGNSPLHF. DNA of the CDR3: TGTGCCTGGAGTGGTTTGGCAGGGGGAAATTCACCCCTCCACTTT. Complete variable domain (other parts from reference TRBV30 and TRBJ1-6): SQTIHQWPATLVQPVGSPLSLECTVEGTSNPNLYWYRQAAGRGLQLLFYSVGIGQISSEVPQNLSASRPQDRQFILSSKKLLLSDSGFYLCAWSGLAGGNSPLHFGNGTRLTVT.

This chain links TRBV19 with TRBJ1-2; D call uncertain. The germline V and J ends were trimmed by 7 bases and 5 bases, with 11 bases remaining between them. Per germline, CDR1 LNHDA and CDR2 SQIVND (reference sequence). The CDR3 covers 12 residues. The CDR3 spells CASTTGRYGYTF. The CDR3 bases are TGTGCCAGTACCACGGGTCGTTATGGCTACACCTTC.

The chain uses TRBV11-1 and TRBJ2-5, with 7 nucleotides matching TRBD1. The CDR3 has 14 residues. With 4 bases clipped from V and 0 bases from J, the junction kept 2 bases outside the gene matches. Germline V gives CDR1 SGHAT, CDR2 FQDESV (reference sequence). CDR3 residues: CASSSDRDQETQYF. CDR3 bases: TGTGCCAGCAGCTCTGACAGGGACCAAGAGACCCAGTACTTC.

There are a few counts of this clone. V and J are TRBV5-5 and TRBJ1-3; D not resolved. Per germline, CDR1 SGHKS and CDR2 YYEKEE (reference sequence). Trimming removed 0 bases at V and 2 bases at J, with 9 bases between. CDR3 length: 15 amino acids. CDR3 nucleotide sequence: TGTGCCAGCAGCTTGGTTACTCCAACTGGAAACACCATATATTTT. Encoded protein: CASSLVTPTGNTIYF. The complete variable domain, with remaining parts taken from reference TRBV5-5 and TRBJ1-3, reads DAGVTQSPTHLIKTRGQQVTLRCSPISGHKSVSWYQQVLGQGPQFIFQYYEKEERGRGNFPDRFSARQFPNYSSELNVNALLLGDSALYLCASSLVTPTGNTIYFGEGSWLTVV.

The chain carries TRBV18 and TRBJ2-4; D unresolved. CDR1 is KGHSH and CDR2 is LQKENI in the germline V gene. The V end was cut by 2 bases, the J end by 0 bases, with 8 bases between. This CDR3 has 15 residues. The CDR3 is CASSPNTVAKNIQYF. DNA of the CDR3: TGTGCCAGCTCACCAAACACAGTAGCCAAAAACATTCAGTACTTC.

This CDR3 is CASIPARGAGNTIYF. Written as DNA, the CDR3 is TGTGCCAGCATCCCCGCCCGGGGGGCAGGAAACACCATATATTTT. The chain carries TRBV28 and TRBJ1-3; a weak D match, TRBD1 (6 bases). Germline V gene data show CDR1 as MDHEN and CDR2 as SYDVKM. With 7 bases removed from V and 4 bases from J, the gap between germline ends came to 17 bases. This CDR3 is built from 15 residues.

The CDR3 loop is CSVAAGSGRSHEQYF. The CDR3 DNA reads TGCAGCGTTGCGGCGGGTAGCGGGAGATCCCACGAGCAGTACTTC. The chain employs TRBV29-1 and TRBJ2-7, with 9 bases matching TRBD2. Germline V gives CDR1 SQVTM, CDR2 ANQGSEA. V was pared by 4 bases and J by 5 bases, with 12 bases of the junction left unmatched. CDR3 length equals 15 residues.

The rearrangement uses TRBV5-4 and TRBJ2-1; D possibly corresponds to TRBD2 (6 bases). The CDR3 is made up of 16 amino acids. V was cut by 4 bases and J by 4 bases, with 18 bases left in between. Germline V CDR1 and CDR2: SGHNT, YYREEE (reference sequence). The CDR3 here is CASSPSPVEGYNEQFF. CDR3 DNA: TGTGCCAGCAGCCCGTCCCCGGTGGAGGGGTACAATGAGCAGTTCTTC.

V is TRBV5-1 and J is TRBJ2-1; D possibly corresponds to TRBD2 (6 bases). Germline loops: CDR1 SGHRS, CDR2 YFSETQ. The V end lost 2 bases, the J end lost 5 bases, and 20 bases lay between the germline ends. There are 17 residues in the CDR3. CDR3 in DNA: TGCGCCAGCAGCTTAAGGGCCACCCGGGGGACCAACAATGAGCAGTTCTTC. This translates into CASSLRATRGTNNEQFF. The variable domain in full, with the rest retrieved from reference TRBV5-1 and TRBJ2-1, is KAGVTQTPRYLIKTRGQQVTLSCSPISGHRSVSWYQQTPGQGLQFLFEYFSETQRNKGNFPGRFSGRQFSNSRSEMNVSTLELGDSALYLCASSLRATRGTNNEQFFGPGTRLTVL.

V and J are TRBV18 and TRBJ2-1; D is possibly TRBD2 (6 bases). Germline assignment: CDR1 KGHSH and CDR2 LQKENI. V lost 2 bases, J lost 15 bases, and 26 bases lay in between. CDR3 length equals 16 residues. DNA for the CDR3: TGTGCCAGCTCACCAGCCCCGGAGGGAACTACCGGCGGGGCGTTCTTC. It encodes CASSPAPEGTTGGAFF. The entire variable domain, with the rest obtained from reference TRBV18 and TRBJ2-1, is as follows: NAGVMQNPRHLVRRRGQEARLRCSPMKGHSHVYWYRQLPEEGLKFMVYLQKENIIDESGMPKERFSAEFPKEGPSILRIQQVVRGDSAAYFCASSPAPEGTTGGAFFGPGTRLTVL.

The chain's CDR3 is CASMTYEQYF. In DNA form, the CDR3 reads TGTGCCAGCATGACTTACGAGCAGTACTTC. V and J are TRBV6-5 and TRBJ2-7; D not certain. The germline V gene encodes CDR1 MNHEY and CDR2 SVGAGI. V was clipped by 7 bases and J by 4 bases, with 5 bases between them. The CDR3 runs 10 residues.

CDR3 region: CASSSYRLDSGNTIYF. The CDR3 coding sequence is TGTGCCAGCAGCTCTTACAGGTTAGACTCTGGAAACACCATATATTTT. The chain joins TRBV5-6 to TRBJ1-3; tentative D call: TRBD1 (5 bases). V was pared by 3 bases and J by 0 bases, with 13 bases between. The CDR3 is 16 amino acids. Germline CDR1 SGHDT, CDR2 YYEEEE.

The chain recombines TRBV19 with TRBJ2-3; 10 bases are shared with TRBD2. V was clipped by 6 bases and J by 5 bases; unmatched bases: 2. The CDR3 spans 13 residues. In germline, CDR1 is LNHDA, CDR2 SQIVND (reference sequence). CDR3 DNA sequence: TGTGCCAGTAGGGGACTAGCGAGAGATACGCAGTATTTT. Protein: CASRGLARDTQYF. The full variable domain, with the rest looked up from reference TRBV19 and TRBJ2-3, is DGGITQSPKYLFRKEGQNVTLSCEQNLNHDAMYWYRQDPGQGLRLIYYSQIVNDFQKGDIAEGYSVSREKKESFPLTVTSAQKNPTAFYLCASRGLARDTQYFGPGTRLTVL.

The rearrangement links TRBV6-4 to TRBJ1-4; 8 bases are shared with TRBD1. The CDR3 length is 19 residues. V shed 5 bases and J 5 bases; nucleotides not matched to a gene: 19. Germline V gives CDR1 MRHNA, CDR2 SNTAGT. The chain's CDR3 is CASSPNRTGWDRQNEKLFF. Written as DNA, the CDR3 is TGTGCCAGCAGTCCGAATAGGACAGGGTGGGACCGTCAAAATGAAAAACTGTTTTTT.

The CDR3 DNA follows: TGTGCCAGCAGCCGGGGGAACACTGAAGCTTTCTTT. Its protein product is CASSRGNTEAFF. The V call is TRBV7-9, the J call TRBJ1-1, with D uncertain. Per germline, CDR1 SEHNR and CDR2 FQNEAQ (reference sequence). Trimming cost V 5 bases and J 1 base, with 5 bases left between them. The CDR3 spans 12 residues.